This entry lists 20 T cell receptor beta chains sequenced from one sample in a study of cytomegalovirus exposure and HLA in healthy donors (dated by TCRdb to the late 2010s). The receptor library was made with the immunoSEQ multiplex PCR assay. A mixture of 60 forward primers for TCR Vbeta segments and 13 reverse primers for TCR Jbeta segments was used in the multiplex PCR. Entries here come from immuneACCESS through TCRdb and include only in-frame sequences with V and J called. Some clones fail to appear in such tables; in the studies checked, an unresolved V gene covers under half of the shortfall, and the cause of the remainder is unknown. This sample lists 150,000 to 200,000 clones; about three quarters were detected once. The ten largest clones take up around 9.3% of the sample. Sequences were obtained from PBMCs. All receptors come from a man aged 25-45 years in good health and CMV-seropositive.

The rearrangement uses TRBV5-4 and TRBJ2-7, with TRBD2 matching 15 bases. The CDR3 is made up of 16 amino acids. V shed 3 bases, J shed 3 bases, and the junction held 4 bases outside the gene matches. The germline gives CDR1 SGHNT, CDR2 YYREEE (reference sequence). Written as DNA, the CDR3 is TGTGCCAGCAGCTCCCGGACTAGCGGGAGGGTCTACGAGCAGTACTTC. Amino acid sequence: CASSSRTSGRVYEQYF.

Comment on this clone: The sample holds other DNA sequences that translate to the same CDR3. This chain connects TRBV11-2 to TRBJ2-7; possible D gene TRBD1, 6 bases. CDR3 length: 12 residues. V gave up 4 bases and J gave up 4 bases, with 8 bases separating them. Germline loops: CDR1 SGHAT, CDR2 FQNNGV. CDR3 sequence (DNA): TGTGCCAGCAGCTCACAGGGATACGAGCAGTACTTC. Translated, it gives CASSSQGYEQYF.

The chain has TRBV28 and TRBJ2-7; the match to TRBD2 covers 7 bases. V shed 5 bases and J 6 bases; nucleotides not matched to a gene: 25. The germline V gene encodes CDR1 MDHEN and CDR2 SYDVKM. The CDR3 length is 19 residues. DNA of the CDR3: TGTGCCAGCAGTATGAGCGGGGCCGTGACCCTGAGGCGAGTTGGCGAGCAGTACTTC. This gives the protein CASSMSGAVTLRRVGEQYF.

The CDR3 nucleotides are TGTGCCAGCAGCCCCCGACTAGCGGGAGTACTTGAGACCCAGTACTTC. It specifies CASSPRLAGVLETQYF. The chain couples TRBV5-6 to TRBJ2-5, with 12 bases aligning to TRBD2. CDR1 and CDR2 (germline): SGHDT, YYEEEE. CDR3 size: 16 residues. V was pared by 4 bases and J by 5 bases, with 9 bases of the junction left unmatched.

The V call is TRBV18, the J call TRBJ1-1; D is unclear. Trimming took off 5 bases at V and 1 base at J, with 8 bases between the two ends. Germline CDR1 and CDR2: KGHSH and LQKENI. There are 13 residues in the CDR3. The CDR3 DNA is TGTGCCAGCTCAATCGGGTCGAACACTGAAGCTTTCTTT. It encodes CASSIGSNTEAFF.

CDR3 sequence: CASSFGTSGYNEQFF. The CDR3 DNA reads TGTGCCAGCAGCTTCGGTACTAGCGGCTACAATGAGCAGTTCTTC. The genes are TRBV7-9 and TRBJ2-1, with 8 positions matching TRBD2. V gave up 3 bases and J gave up 3 bases; unmatched junction bases: 4. This CDR3 is 15 amino acids long. Germline lookup yields CDR1 SEHNR and CDR2 FQNEAQ (reference sequence).

This clone has only a few counts. The J gene is TRBJ2-7, the V gene TRBV5-1, with D tentatively TRBD2 (5 bases). This CDR3 region has 13 residues. Germline V lookup: CDR1 SGHRS, CDR2 YFSETQ. V lost 4 bases and J lost 6, with 14 bases in between. The CDR3 region has the DNA TGCGCCAGCAGCCTCGGGAATCTCGGCGAGCAGTACTTC. This encodes CASSLGNLGEQYF.

This clone is a singleton in its sample. CDR3 amino acids: CASSNWWDEEGYEQYF. Here the CDR3 DNA reads TGTGCCAGCAGCAACTGGTGGGATGAGGAGGGCTACGAGCAGTACTTC. The V call is TRBV21-1, the J call TRBJ2-7; the listed D gene, TRBD2, was not tested against the DNA. TRBV21-1 is given as a pseudogene. The CDR3 is made up of 16 amino acids.

The chain carries TRBV28 and TRBJ1-4; possible D gene TRBD1, 6 bases. V was cut by 5 bases and J by 3 bases, with 16 bases left in between. CDR3 length: 16 residues. The V gene's germline CDR1 is MDHEN and CDR2 SYDVKM. The CDR3 DNA sequence: TGTGCCAGCAGTCCTACAGGGATGGATGCTAATGAAAAACTGTTTTTT. The encoded protein is CASSPTGMDANEKLFF.

The genes are TRBV28 and TRBJ1-3; unclear D gene. Germline CDR1 and CDR2: MDHEN and SYDVKM. The CDR3 consists of 13 residues. Trimming pared 2 bases from V and 6 bases from J, leaving 8 bases between. CDR3: CASSLRVANTIYF. CDR3 nucleotides: TGTGCCAGCAGTTTACGGGTAGCAAACACCATATATTTT.

This clone has a single count. V is TRBV28 and J is TRBJ2-3; 7 positions match TRBD2. Germline CDR1 and CDR2: MDHEN and SYDVKM. The CDR3 spans 15 residues. With 4 bases clipped from V and 7 bases from J, the junction kept 11 bases outside the gene matches. This CDR3 is CASSSRTSPKNTQYF. CDR3 sequence (DNA): TGTGCCAGCAGTTCCCGGACTAGTCCGAAGAATACGCAGTATTTT.

This rearrangement joins TRBV7-9 to TRBJ2-1; D may be TRBD2 (5 bases). V lost 1 base, J lost 3 bases, and 10 bases lay in between. From germline, CDR1 is SEHNR and CDR2 FQNEAQ (reference sequence). The CDR3 totals 15 residues. The CDR3 DNA reads as TGTGCCAGCAGCTTAGAAGGGAGTGGCTACAATGAGCAGTTCTTC. Amino acids: CASSLEGSGYNEQFF.

The chain employs TRBV10-3 and TRBJ2-1; 12 bases line up with TRBD2. Per germline, CDR1 ENHRY and CDR2 SYGVKD. Losses at the gene ends were 0 bases for V and 1 base for J; bases not matched to a gene: 10. There are 20 residues in the CDR3. The CDR3 DNA sequence: TGTGCCATCAGTGAGTCGCAGGGACTAGCGGGCGGGGGGTCCTACAATGAGCAGTTCTTC. Translation: CAISESQGLAGGGSYNEQFF.

V is TRBV5-1 and J is TRBJ1-2, with TRBD1 matching over 10 bases. The CDR3 covers 16 residues. J was trimmed by 5 bases and V by 4 bases; bases with no gene match: 11. Germline V CDR1 and CDR2: SGHRS, YFSETQ. The CDR3 spells CASSGSGTGVWYGYTF. The CDR3 bases are TGCGCCAGCAGCGGTAGCGGGACAGGGGTTTGGTATGGCTACACCTTC.

A remark on this clone: The junction shows a germline mismatch at one end, possibly a read error. V usage is TRBV7-9 and J usage is TRBJ2-7; TRBD1 agrees at 10 bases. In germline, CDR1 is SEHNR, CDR2 FQNEAQ (reference sequence). The CDR3 contains 16 residues. The CDR3 DNA reads as TGTTCCAGCAGCTTACCTTCCGGGACAGGGGACAACGAGCAGTACTTC. This encodes CSSSLPSGTGDNEQYF.

The V call is TRBV4-1, the J call TRBJ2-7, with D tentatively TRBD1 (6 bases). CDR3 length: 16 residues. With 0 bases removed from V and 3 bases from J, the gap between germline ends came to 15 bases. Per germline, CDR1 MGHRA and CDR2 YSYEKL. The CDR3: CASSQDYPQGSYEQYF. CDR3 in DNA: TGCGCCAGCAGCCAAGACTACCCGCAGGGGAGCTACGAGCAGTACTTC.

This sequence joins TRBV9 and TRBJ1-5; 7 bases map to TRBD1. This CDR3 is 16 amino acids long. Losses at the gene ends were 3 bases for V and 5 bases for J; bases not matched to a gene: 11. Per germline, CDR1 SGDLS and CDR2 YYNGEE. CDR3 coding DNA: TGTGCCAGCAGCGCCCGACAGGGACCGTACGATCAGCCCCAGCATTTT. Its protein product is CASSARQGPYDQPQHF. Filled out from reference TRBV9 and TRBJ1-5, the complete variable domain reads DSGVTQTPKHLITATGQRVTLRCSPRSGDLSVYWYQQSLDQGLQFLIQYYNGEERAKGNILERFSAQQFPDLHSELNLSSLELGDSALYFCASSARQGPYDQPQHFGDGTRLSIL.

The chain combines TRBV5-1 with TRBJ2-5, with 7 nucleotides matching TRBD2. Germline V gives CDR1 SGHRS, CDR2 YFSETQ. This CDR3 is built from 18 residues. The ends lost 0 bases at V and 2 bases at J; junction bases unmatched: 13. CDR3 sequence reads: CASSLDEGASGIQETQYF. CDR3 bases: TGCGCCAGCAGCTTGGACGAAGGGGCTAGCGGAATACAAGAGACCCAGTACTTC.

This sequence joins TRBV25-1 and TRBJ2-2; 7 bases map to TRBD2. Per the germline V gene, CDR1 is MGHDK and CDR2 is SYGVNS. J gave up 6 bases and V 0 bases, and 1 base lay outside the gene matches. The CDR3 consists of 14 residues. CDR3 nucleotide sequence: TGTGCCAGCAGTGAATATGGGAGGGCCGGGGAGCTGTTTTTT. Its translation is CASSEYGRAGELFF.

The chain recombines TRBV27 with TRBJ1-5, with TRBD1 as a possible D gene (5 bases). Germline CDR1 is MNHEY and CDR2 is SMNVEV (reference sequence). This CDR3 is built from 16 residues. Trimming left V 8 bases short and J 0 bases short, with 17 bases between. This CDR3 reads CASALWGEHSNQPQHF. The CDR3 DNA reads TGTGCCAGCGCACTATGGGGGGAACATAGCAATCAGCCCCAGCATTTT.